The clone carrying this T cell receptor beta chain was seen ten or more times. No antigen is known for it. The junction and the germline gene differ at one end; a read error may be behind it. The TCR beta CDR3 regions underwent amplification from RNA transcripts. Second-round multiplex PCR came after a first-round RT-PCR that employed HTBI primers. Via MiXCR, TCRdb re-called the multiplex PCR reads, giving one row per CDR3 protein. The sample holds over 450,000 distinct CDR3 sequences, about an eighth seen once. Germline V gives CDR1 MNHNS, CDR2 SASEGT. The CDR3 loop spans 15 amino acids. Diagnostic conclusions were grounded in clinical symptoms, serum thyroxine, TRAb, thyroid ultrasound and orbital computed tomography. This sample was included in a study of Graves' ophthalmopathy and Graves' hyperthyroidism. Study-wide findings and caveats: Most thyroid clonotypes with frequency above 0.001 were detected in blood too.

This clonotype originated in a woman under 40 with Graves' ophthalmopathy. The chain combines TRBV6-1 with TRBJ2-5; 9 positions match TRBD1. The sequenced sample consisted of blood. CDR3 bases: TGTGCCAGCAGCCTCGGGACAGGGCTCGAAGAAACCCAGTACTTC. Its protein product is CASSLGTGLEETQYF.